This T cell receptor beta chain was observed in a study of blood T cell repertoires in COVID-19. Study-level background: PBMCs, B-cell-depleted T cells, or T cells provided the cDNA or gDNA that made up the material.

Trimming removed 1 base from V and 14 bases from J, with 3 bases in between. Germline V CDR1 and CDR2: MNHNS, SASEGT. CDR3 size: 10 residues. Clones were read by immunoSEQ multiplex PCR, and TCRdb kept only the in-frame ones, dropping some. The table lists roughly 81,000 clones, approximately 83% of them singletons. In this sample, this clone turned up once. Sequencing was done on a sample of peripheral blood. The gene calls are TRBV6-1 and TRBJ1-6; no definite D call. The source is a woman aged 70 to 79 with acute or convalescent COVID-19. The CDR3 is CASSEGALHF. CDR3 nucleotide sequence: TGTGCCAGCAGTGAAGGAGCCCTCCACTTT.